This T cell receptor beta chain was retrieved from a study of graft-versus-host responses after intestinal transplantation. Regarding the study as a whole: Early post-transplant HvG declines showed an association with peak circulating GvH clone levels.

Germline values: CDR1 KGHSH, CDR2 LQKENI. The CDR3 totals 16 residues. The junction had 5 bases not matched to a gene; V was cut back by 3 bases and J by 8 bases. Some clones are missing from TCRdb's copy, which holds only in-frame ones; the method was immunoSEQ multiplex PCR. The sample lists around 20,000 clones, under 50% occurring once. The clonotype originates from a human patient who received an intestinal transplant. The specimen comprised alloreactive CD4+ T cells from a mixed lymphocyte reaction culture, sampled before intestinal transplant. Described subset: CFSE-low proliferating T cells sorted from roughly 6-day pre-transplant mixed lymphocyte reaction (GvH or HvG direction). The rearrangement links TRBV18 to TRBJ2-1; TRBD2 matches 15 bases. In DNA form, the CDR3 reads TGTGCCAGCTCACCGCGGACTAGCGGGGGGGCATATGAGCAGTTCTTC. Residues: CASSPRTSGGAYEQFF.